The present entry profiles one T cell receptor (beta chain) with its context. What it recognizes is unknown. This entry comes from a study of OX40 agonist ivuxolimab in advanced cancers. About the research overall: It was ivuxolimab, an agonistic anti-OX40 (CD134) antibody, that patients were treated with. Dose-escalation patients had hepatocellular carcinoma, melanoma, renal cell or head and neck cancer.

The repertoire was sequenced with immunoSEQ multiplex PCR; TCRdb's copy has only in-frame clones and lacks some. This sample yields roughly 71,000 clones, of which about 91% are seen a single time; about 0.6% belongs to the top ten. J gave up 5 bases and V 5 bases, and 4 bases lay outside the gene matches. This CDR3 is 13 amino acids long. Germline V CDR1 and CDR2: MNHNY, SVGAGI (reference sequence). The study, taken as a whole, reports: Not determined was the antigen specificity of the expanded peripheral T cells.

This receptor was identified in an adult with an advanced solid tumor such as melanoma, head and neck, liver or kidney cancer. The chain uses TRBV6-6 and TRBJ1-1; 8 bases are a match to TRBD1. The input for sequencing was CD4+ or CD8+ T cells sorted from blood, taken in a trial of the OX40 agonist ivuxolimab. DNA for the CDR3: TGTGCCAGCAGTAGCAGGGGGCGAACTGAAGCTTTCTTT. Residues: CASSSRGRTEAFF.